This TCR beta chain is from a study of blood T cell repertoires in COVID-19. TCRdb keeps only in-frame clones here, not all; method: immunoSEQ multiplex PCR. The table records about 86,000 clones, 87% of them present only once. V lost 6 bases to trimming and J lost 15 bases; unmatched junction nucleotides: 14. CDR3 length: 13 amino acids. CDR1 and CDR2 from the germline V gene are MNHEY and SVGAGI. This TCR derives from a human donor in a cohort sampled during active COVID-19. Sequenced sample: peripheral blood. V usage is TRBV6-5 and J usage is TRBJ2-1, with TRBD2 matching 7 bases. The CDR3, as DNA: TGTGCCAGCAGCTCTCCTACGACTAGCCAGCGGTTCTTC. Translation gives CASSSPTTSQRFF.